The next 6 T cell receptor beta chains were all read from a single sample in a study of chemoradiotherapy in HPV16-positive cancers. The protocol was immunoSEQ multiplex PCR, while the TCRdb copy is restricted to in-frame clones and leaves out a portion. The sample holds under 15,000 clones; around 81% are singletons and the top ten take approximately 1%. Collection of the sample occurred from a patient who underwent chemoradiotherapy. All receptors come from a human donor with HPV-associated anogenital cancer.

This clone has more than one count but fewer than ten. The chain uses TRBV11-1 and TRBJ2-5, with D tentatively TRBD1 (5 bases). CDR1 and CDR2 from the germline V gene are SGHAT and FQDESV (reference sequence). The CDR3 extends over 13 amino acids. The ends were cut back, 6 bases at V and 7 bases at J, with 15 bases in the middle. CDR3 amino acids: CASSPGPGRTQYF. In DNA, the CDR3 is TGTGCCAGCAGTCCAGGGCCCGGAAGGACCCAGTACTTC. The full variable domain, rest sourced from reference TRBV11-1 and TRBJ2-5, is EAEVAQSPRYKITEKSQAVAFWCDPISGHATLYWYRQILGQGPELLVQFQDESVVDDSQLPKDRFSAERLKGVDSTLKIQPAELGDSAMYLCASSPGPGRTQYFGPGTRLLVL.

In this sample, this clone turned up once. The rearrangement links TRBV19 to TRBJ1-5; no definite D call. CDR1 is LNHDA, CDR2 SQIVND, per germline (reference sequence). This CDR3 is built from 13 residues. Trimming pared 1 base from V and 3 bases from J, leaving 4 bases between. DNA for the CDR3: TGTGCCAGTAGTATAGGGAACAATCAGCCCCAGCATTTT. Its translation is CASSIGNNQPQHF.

The table lists this clone with a few counts. The J gene is TRBJ1-4, the V gene TRBV10-1, with D possibly being TRBD1 (5 bases). V lost 10 bases and J lost 8, with 17 bases in between. This CDR3 region has 13 residues. CDR1 is WNHNN and CDR2 is SYGVQD in the germline V gene (reference sequence). The CDR3 reads CAIRGRGCEKLFF. The CDR3, as DNA: TGCGCCATCAGAGGGAGGGGATGCGAAAAACTGTTTTTT.

The chain combines TRBV4-2 with TRBJ1-4; 9 bases are a match to TRBD1. The CDR3 spans 14 residues. J was trimmed by 7 bases and V by 6 bases; bases with no gene match: 6. Germline loops: CDR1 LGHNA, CDR2 YNFKEQ. The CDR3 spells CASRPGQGGEKLFF. CDR3 DNA: TGTGCCAGCAGACCGGGACAGGGAGGTGAAAAACTGTTTTTT.

This clone was observed a few times. This chain connects TRBV27 to TRBJ1-2; D unresolved. Germline V gene data show CDR1 as MNHEY and CDR2 as SMNVEV (reference sequence). With 1 base removed from V and 6 bases from J, the gap between germline ends came to 12 bases. The length of the CDR3 is 14 residues. Written as DNA, the CDR3 is TGTGCCAGCAGTTTATTGGCCGGAGCCCATGGCTACACCTTC. Translated, it gives CASSLLAGAHGYTF.

The chain recombines TRBV11-2 with TRBJ2-1, with TRBD2 matching over 12 bases. The CDR3 consists of 16 residues. V was pared by 5 bases and J by 3 bases, with 5 bases of the junction left unmatched. Per germline, CDR1 SGHAT and CDR2 FQNNGV. The CDR3 sequence: CASSLMTSGGYNEQFF. The CDR3 DNA follows: TGTGCCAGCAGCCTGATGACTAGCGGGGGCTACAATGAGCAGTTCTTC.